The rows below give T cell receptor beta chains drawn from one sample of a study of T-cell memory formation after mild COVID-19. TCRdb re-derived calls from the 5' RACE reads in MiXCR, one entry per CDR3 protein. The data hold 350,000 to 500,000 distinct CDR3 sequences, with more than 20% observed a single time. Sequencing was done on a sample of PBMCs or a T cell subset sorted from them (not recorded which). The receptor source for this set is an adult woman who had mild COVID-19 (a few samples of this study predate the infection). Cell type and time point are not known. Both conserved end residues are part of each CDR3. The order of the fields is J gene, V gene, clone size, D gene, CDR3 protein, CDR3 DNA. A D gene is named only where the DNA matches it firmly. A row's size may be missing; if present it is once, few, many or a size class.

>TRBJ2-2|TRBV10-3|.|.
CAISESEGGTGELFF
TGTGCCATCAGTGAGAGTGAAGGGGGGACCGGGGAGCTGTTTTTT
>TRBJ1-6|TRBV7-6|few|.
CASSTQTANSPLHF
TGTGCCAGCAGCACACAGACAGCAAATTCACCCCTCCACTTT
>TRBJ2-7|TRBV6-6|few|TRBD2
CATFGGRGSYEQYF
TGTGCCACCTTTGGCGGGAGGGGTTCCTACGAGCAGTACTTC
>TRBJ2-1|TRBV12-3/TRBV12-4|few|TRBD2
CASTLRARGGGNEQFF
TGTGCCAGCACCCTAAGGGCTCGGGGGGGCGGCAATGAGCAGTTCTTC
>TRBJ1-1|TRBV30|.|.
CAWSALQVRGGEAFF
TGTGCCTGGAGTGCCCTTCAGGTGAGAGGCGGTGAAGCTTTCTTT
>TRBJ2-7|TRBV4-2|.|.
CASSQDGGPQITQHYEQYF
TGTGCCAGCAGCCAAGATGGTGGACCCCAGATCACCCAGCACTACGAGCAGTACTTC
>TRBJ2-7|TRBV27|.|.
CASSGTNEQYF
TGTGCCAGCTCCGGGACGAACGAGCAGTACTTC
>TRBJ2-1|TRBV4-1|few|.
CASSQPGRIYNEQFF
TGCGCCAGCAGCCAGCCGGGACGGATCTACAATGAGCAGTTCTTC
>TRBJ1-2|TRBV6-5|.|.
CASREGGWSGYTF
TGTGCCAGCAGGGAGGGAGGATGGAGTGGCTACACCTTC
>TRBJ2-5|TRBV7-2|.|.
CASSLDNFFGTQYF
TGTGCCAGCAGCTTAGATAACTTCTTCGGGACCCAGTACTTC
>TRBJ2-7|TRBV24-1|.|.
CATSSYETQQYF
TGTGCCACCAGTTCCTACGAGACCCAGCAGTACTTC
>TRBJ2-3|TRBV7-6|.|.
CASSLAEGSNTQYF
TGTGCCAGCAGCTTAGCGGAAGGGTCAAATACGCAGTATTTT
>TRBJ2-1|TRBV7-3|.|TRBD1
CASSFRQGGLNEQFF
TGTGCCAGCAGCTTCCGACAGGGCGGGCTCAATGAGCAGTTCTTC
>TRBJ2-4|TRBV6-1|few|.
CASSPGGFGDIQYF
TGTGCCAGCAGTCCAGGGGGGTTTGGAGACATTCAGTACTTC
>TRBJ2-1|TRBV30|.|.
CAWSFIRVNEQFF
TGTGCCTGGAGTTTTATTAGGGTGAATGAGCAGTTCTTC
>TRBJ2-7|TRBV5-1|many|TRBD2
CASTLGASGSYEQYF
TGCGCCAGCACCCTCGGGGCTAGCGGGTCGTACGAGCAGTACTTC
>TRBJ2-7|TRBV13|.|.
CASSLRQFHEQYF
TGTGCCAGCAGCCTCCGACAGTTCCACGAGCAGTACTTC
>TRBJ2-1|TRBV30|.|.
CAWSFRGEQFF
TGTGCCTGGAGTTTCAGGGGTGAGCAGTTCTTC
>TRBJ2-1|TRBV6-5|few|TRBD1
CASSPGQEYLYNEQFF
TGTGCCAGCAGTCCGGGACAGGAGTACCTGTACAATGAGCAGTTCTTC
>TRBJ2-2|TRBV7-3|few|.
CASSLLIGGTGELFF
TGTGCCAGCAGCTTATTAATCGGGGGTACCGGGGAGCTGTTTTTT
>TRBJ2-5|TRBV12-3/TRBV12-4|few|TRBD1
CASSLKAGGFQETQYF
TGTGCCAGCAGTTTAAAGGCAGGGGGATTCCAAGAGACCCAGTACTTC
>TRBJ1-1|TRBV6-2/TRBV6-3|.|.
CASSPHLGRWGTEAFF
TGTGCCAGCAGTCCACACCTGGGACGGTGGGGCACTGAAGCTTTCTTT
>TRBJ2-5|TRBV7-6|.|TRBD1
CASSPRDRRETQYF
TGTGCCAGCAGCCCTCGGGACAGGCGAGAGACCCAGTACTTC
>TRBJ1-1|TRBV6-1|few|.
CASSEMRGNTEAFF
TGTGCCAGCAGTGAGATGAGAGGGAACACTGAAGCTTTCTTT
>TRBJ2-3|TRBV5-4|few|TRBD1
CASSSQGAQDTQYF
TGTGCCAGCAGCTCCCAGGGGGCGCAAGATACGCAGTATTTT
>TRBJ1-2|TRBV20-1|.|.
CSARDHNRAYGYTF
TGCAGTGCTAGAGATCATAACAGGGCGTATGGCTACACCTTC
>TRBJ2-7|TRBV7-2|many|.
CASSDNWGSYEQYF
TGTGCCAGCAGCGATAATTGGGGCAGCTACGAGCAGTACTTC
>TRBJ2-6|TRBV5-1|once|TRBD1
CASTEGQGRANVLTF
TGCGCCAGCACTGAAGGACAGGGAAGGGCCAACGTCCTGACTTTC
>TRBJ1-1|TRBV7-2|few|.
CASSPRGRGPNTEAFF
TGTGCCAGCAGCCCCAGAGGGAGGGGCCCGAACACTGAAGCTTTCTTT
>TRBJ1-1|TRBV11-2|.|.
CASSPGGLMNTEAFF
TGTGCCAGCAGCCCTGGGGGCCTCATGAACACTGAAGCTTTCTTT
>TRBJ2-1|TRBV6-5|few|.
CASSYSYRGNRNEQFF
TGTGCCAGCAGTTACTCATATCGTGGTAATAGGAATGAGCAGTTCTTC
>TRBJ2-2|TRBV7-9|few|.
CASSLAVAGIGTGELFF
TGTGCCAGCAGCTTAGCTGTGGCCGGGATTGGGACCGGGGAGCTGTTTTTT
>TRBJ1-1|TRBV5-4|.|TRBD1
CASSHGGQGITEAFF
TGTGCCAGCAGCCACGGGGGACAGGGGATAACTGAAGCTTTCTTT
>TRBJ2-2|TRBV6-5|few|.
CASSYSSGVTGELFF
TGTGCCAGCAGTTACTCGAGTGGGGTGACCGGGGAGCTGTTTTTT
>TRBJ2-7|TRBV14|many|TRBD1
CASSRPGQGYYEQYF
TGTGCCAGCAGCCGTCCGGGACAGGGATACTACGAGCAGTACTTC
>TRBJ1-5|TRBV5-1|many|.
CASSLGVGVQPQHF
TGCGCCAGCAGCCTGGGGGTGGGAGTTCAGCCCCAGCATTTT
>TRBJ2-1|TRBV13|few|TRBD1
CASSGRDSNEQFF
TGTGCCAGCAGCGGCCGGGACAGCAATGAGCAGTTCTTC
>TRBJ2-1|TRBV2|.|TRBD2
CASSEDAGLAYNEQFF
TGTGCCAGCAGTGAAGACGCAGGACTAGCCTACAATGAGCAGTTCTTC
>TRBJ1-2|TRBV5-1|once|.
CASSPGGTGSYGYTF
TGCGCCAGCAGCCCCGGAGGTACGGGCAGCTATGGCTACACCTTC
>TRBJ2-1|TRBV5-6|few|.
CASSEGSYNEQFF
TGTGCCAGCAGTGAGGGGAGCTACAATGAGCAGTTCTTC
>TRBJ1-5|TRBV18|.|.
CASSLGGSYQPQHF
TGTGCCAGCTCACTAGGGGGATCCTATCAGCCCCAGCATTTT
>TRBJ2-2|TRBV18|few|.
CASSPAIGIRNTGELFF
TGTGCCAGCTCACCAGCTATTGGGATTCGGAACACCGGGGAGCTGTTTTTT
>TRBJ2-5|TRBV29-1|few|TRBD1
CSVEDWGTGTKTQYF
TGCAGCGTTGAAGATTGGGGGACAGGGACGAAGACCCAGTACTTC
>TRBJ1-3|TRBV21-1|.|.
CASSAPSAGSTIYF
TGTGCCAGCAGCGCCCCCTCGGCTGGAAGCACCATATATTTT
>TRBJ2-5|TRBV5-6|few|TRBD2
CASTTSDQETQYF
TGTGCCAGCACAACTAGCGACCAAGAGACCCAGTACTTC
>TRBJ1-1|TRBV20-1|.|.
CSASERNTEAFF
TGCAGTGCTAGCGAGAGGAACACTGAAGCTTTCTTT
>TRBJ2-7|TRBV7-8|few|TRBD2
CASSPEERDYLVQYF
TGTGCCAGCAGCCCCGAGGAAAGGGACTACTTGGTGCAGTACTTC
>TRBJ2-3|TRBV24-1|.|TRBD2
CATSDASGRATDTQYF
TGTGCCACCAGTGATGCCAGCGGGAGAGCCACAGATACGCAGTATTTT
>TRBJ2-3|TRBV5-1|.|TRBD2
CASSLTGGSTDTQYF
TGCGCCAGCAGCTTGACGGGGGGAAGCACAGATACGCAGTATTTT
>TRBJ1-5|TRBV24-1|.|.
CATSDQEYQPQHF
TGTGCCACCAGTGACCAGGAGTATCAGCCCCAGCATTTT
>TRBJ2-7|TRBV7-3|.|.
CASSSWQAASYEQYF
TGTGCCAGCAGCTCGTGGCAGGCCGCCTCCTACGAGCAGTACTTC
>TRBJ2-4|TRBV5-5|few|.
CASSFVSGAKNIQYF
TGTGCCAGCAGCTTTGTCTCTGGAGCCAAAAACATTCAGTACTTC
>TRBJ2-3|TRBV7-6|few|.
CASSLALEDTQYF
TGTGCCAGCAGCTTAGCGTTGGAGGATACGCAGTATTTT
>TRBJ1-1|TRBV12-3/TRBV12-4|.|.
CASSLGGGTHTEAFF
TGTGCCAGCAGTTTAGGGGGAGGGACCCACACTGAAGCTTTCTTT